These 10 T cell receptor beta chains were sequenced from one sample in a study of human T cells and chemical hapten exposure. Sample time point: patch test 3, about 24 weeks after DPC sensitization. Treatment described: therapeutic diphenylcyclopropenone sensitization with weekly scalp DPC. The study extracted total RNA from unfractionated whole blood. TCRdb processed the RACE reads anew with MiXCR; each CDR3 protein has one entry. The profile covers some 38,000 distinct CDR3 sequences, with roughly 9.5% appearing a single time and around 28% taken by the ten largest. This specimen consisted of whole blood, obtained in connection with sensitization to the hapten diphenylcyclopropenone (DPC). The receptors shown here come from a man aged 50 to 59 with alopecia areata. Some clones in this sample may be carry-over from other donors' samples.

This clonotype came up a few times. The genes are TRBV28 and TRBJ2-7, with D tentatively TRBD2 (6 bases). This CDR3 spans 13 amino acids. CDR1 and CDR2 (germline): MDHEN, SYDVKM. V was trimmed by 6 bases and J by 2 bases, leaving 11 bases between them. The CDR3 nucleotides are TGTGCCAGCAGGAGCGGAGGGCCCTACGAGCAGTACTTC. Its protein product is CASRSGGPYEQYF.

This clonotype was recorded at least ten times. The rearrangement uses TRBV6-2 or TRBV6-3 and TRBJ1-1; 7 nucleotides align to TRBD1. Germline values: CDR1 MNHEY, CDR2 SVGEGT. The CDR3 loop spans 13 amino acids. The V gene end was trimmed by 7 bases and the J gene end by 5 bases; junction bases not matched to a gene: 7. DNA for the CDR3: TGTGCCAGCACCTACAGGGGTGGGACTGAAGCTTTCTTT. Translated: CASTYRGGTEAFF.

This clonotype has a count of ten or more. The CDR3 sequence is CASIPGTSFRNEQFF. The CDR3 bases are TGTGCCAGCATTCCCGGGACTAGTTTCCGCAATGAGCAGTTCTTC. The chain recombines TRBV28 with TRBJ2-1; 8 bases line up with TRBD2. With V trimmed by 7 bases and J by 6 bases, 11 bases remained unmatched. Germline CDR1 is MDHEN and CDR2 is SYDVKM. The length of the CDR3 is 15 residues.

This clonotype has a count of ten or more. V is TRBV12-3 or TRBV12-4 and J is TRBJ2-1; 16 nucleotides match TRBD2. This CDR3 spans 16 amino acids. With V trimmed by 7 bases and J by 7 bases, 7 bases remained unmatched. The CDR3 DNA reads as TGTGCCAGCACACCGGGACTAGCGGGAGGGGGGAATGAGCAGTTCTTC. Its protein is CASTPGLAGGGNEQFF.

This clonotype was observed many times. The chain links TRBV29-1 to TRBJ2-6; D gene ambiguous. CDR1 is SQVTM and CDR2 is ANQGSEA in the germline V gene. The length of the CDR3 is 12 residues. V shed 4 bases and J shed 0 bases, with 1 base lying between them. CDR3 amino acids: CSVVSGANVLTF. CDR3 DNA: TGCAGCGTTGTCTCTGGGGCCAACGTCCTGACTTTC.

The V and J genes are TRBV11-2 and TRBJ2-2; D is tentatively TRBD1 or TRBD2 (6 bases each). Per germline, CDR1 SGHAT and CDR2 FQNNGV. The CDR3 covers 14 residues. The V gene lost 5 bases and the J gene lost 7 bases, with 14 bases spanning the gap. Here the CDR3 reads CASSVLRGGGELFF. The CDR3 nucleotides read TGTGCCAGCAGCGTACTCAGGGGAGGCGGGGAGCTGTTTTTT.

There are many counts of this clonotype. Relative to the germline gene, one junction end is altered; a read error may explain this. V usage is TRBV3-1 and J usage is TRBJ2-5; the D is unclear. Germline lookup yields CDR1 LGHDT and CDR2 YNNKEL (reference sequence). This CDR3 is 14 amino acids long. CDR3 amino acids: CASSQDASQGTQYF. The CDR3 nucleotides read TGTGCCAGCAGCCAAGATGCATCTCAAGGGACCCAGTACTTC.

This rearrangement joins TRBV6-2 or TRBV6-3 to TRBJ2-1, with D tentatively TRBD2 (6 bases). CDR1 MNHEY and CDR2 SVGEGT come from the germline V gene. The CDR3 contains 15 residues. The ends were cut back, 2 bases at V and 8 bases at J, with 16 bases in the middle. Here the CDR3 DNA reads TGTGCCAGCAGTTACAAGGGCGGGGCCCCGTATGAGCAGTTCTTC. Translating it yields CASSYKGGAPYEQFF.

This clonotype was detected only a few times. V and J are TRBV12-3 or TRBV12-4 and TRBJ2-1; 7 positions match TRBD2. The CDR3 consists of 19 residues. Unmatched junction bases numbered 15, after V lost 2 bases and J lost 2 bases. In DNA, the CDR3 is TGTGCCAGCAGTTTAAGAGCTGGGAGTTTAGCGGGCCCCTACAATGAGCAGTTCTTC. This gives the protein CASSLRAGSLAGPYNEQFF.

The chain links TRBV29-1 to TRBJ1-1; tentative D call: TRBD1 (6 bases). The germline V gene encodes CDR1 SQVTM and CDR2 ANQGSEA. V lost 6 bases and J lost 5, with 10 bases in between. CDR3 length equals 11 residues. The chain's CDR3 is CSVKDSTEAFF. The CDR3 region has the DNA TGCAGCGTCAAGGACAGTACTGAAGCTTTCTTT.